This entry concerns a single TCR beta chain. There is no known antigen for this receptor. The sample holds no much larger clone one base away, and base qualities are not on file. Using the deep immunoSEQ assay, TCR CDR3 regions were amplified from genomic DNA by multiplex PCR. Extracted genomic DNA from each cell subset was distributed evenly across all wells of several immunoSEQ 96-well plates, and each plate was treated as a replicate. Each replicate PCR for sorted subsets received about 200 ng genomic DNA, equal to about 30,000 T cell genomes. Purified libraries were measured with a Qubit 3.0 fluorometer, size-checked on a Bioanalyzer 2100, and measured again with the KAPA Library Quantification kit. Every immunoSEQ 96-well plate was sequenced on a separate single-read 150-cycle Illumina NextSeq 550 flow cell. Per the authors' processing: Because the immunoSEQ output held only junctional sequences and lacked quality scores, the filtering could not match the filtering applied to full-length reads. To assign V/J genes and CDR3, sequences were annotated against IMGT germline references using PyIR, a Python wrapper for IgBLAST v1.9. Reads were filtered out if the reads had weak V/J assignments (E-value above 1e-6), no CDR3, stop codons, out-of-frame junctions, or ambiguous translated residues. V3J clonotypes were defined as sequences sharing an identical inferred V gene, J gene, and CDR3 amino acid sequence. Percentage overlap between repertoires was computed as shared unique clonotypes divided by the size of the smaller repertoire. Richness of each repertoire was evaluated using RTK rarefaction, the Chao1 estimator, and Recon v2.1 estimates of unobserved clonotypes. Generation probabilities for all TCRbeta clonotypes obtained by the gDNA method from a few donors were computed using OLGA. TCRdb holds this immuneACCESS table with in-frame rearrangements only. Some clones are missing; in checked studies, unresolved V genes explain under half, and the rest has no known cause. The D gene and trimming were derived from the DNA, and the V and J assignments and clone size from that table. A total of 2,500,000 or so clones appear in this sample, approximately 90% of them only once. The ten largest clones add up to around 0.14% of the sample.

This sample was taken from a study of shared clonotypes between healthy human individuals (dated by TCRdb to 2018 to 2020). Regarding the research as a whole: The cohort comprised two women and a few men aged 18 to 49 years. Per donor, three plates each were used for CD4 naive and CD4 memory, two for CD8 naive, and one for CD8 memory. To estimate repertoire size and how much clonotype sharing occurs between individuals, the study deeply sequenced the blood TCR repertoires of five healthy adults. Different laboratories and diverse techniques were used to prepare libraries and sequence TCR repertoires, to increase sequencing depth and limit assay-specific biases. Each donor's leukapheresis produced roughly between roughly 0.9 and 9 billion PBMCs. Study-wide conclusions, independent of this receptor: The genetic and exposure-history diversity represented was limited by the small number of donors. Incomplete sequencing was indicated by rarefaction of sorted-subset datasets, despite the large sequencing depth. Across a few donors, around 5% of naive CD4, 3% to 3.5% of naive CD8, 2% to 2.5% of memory CD4, and 0.4% of memory CD8 clonotypes were shared. Pairwise subsampling indicated that sequencing depth was expected to affect the degree of clonotype sharing among donors. Naive subsets generally had larger estimated clonotype richness than memory subsets. Higher generation probabilities were observed for clonotypes shared by all four sorted-subset donors than for non-shared clonotypes. Sampling was restricted to blood, and TCR repertoires in tissues likely differ from the TCR repertoires found in blood.

Healthy HIV-negative adults with no recently reported acute infections or vaccinations were included as donors. All donors were Caucasian adults living in Nashville, Tennessee, USA. CD4+ T cells were enriched by magnetic negative selection; naive cells were then positively selected on CD45RA, and the negative fraction formed the memory subset. After blood collection by leukapheresis, PBMCs were isolated using Ficoll-Histopaque density gradient centrifugation and then cryopreserved in the vapor phase of liquid nitrogen. Analytical flow cytometry was used to check the purity and quantity of each magnetically sorted T cell population. From each sorted fraction, genomic DNA was isolated and quantified by UV absorbance on a Nanodrop 2000c. This receptor was taken from a man between 18 and 35 years old in good health. The specimen sequenced was naive CD4+ T cells sorted from blood. Interpreted using the paper, the cell subset or site label stands for: CD45RA+ positively selected.

The CDR3 region has the sequence CASSLGAGYYGYTF. The DNA sequence is TGTGCCAGCAGCTTGGGTGCAGGGTACTATGGCTACACCTTC. The chain employs TRBV5-5 and TRBJ1-2; TRBD1 could be the D gene, as 5 bases match. Deletion took 0 bases off V and 3 bases off J, with a span of 9 bases between the germline ends. From the cysteine up to the phenylalanine, the CDR3 has a length of 14 residues. Here the CDR3 DNA is all that survives: 42 bases in frame from base 1. The germline V gene (reference sequence) supplies CDR1 SGHKS and CDR2 YYEKEE.